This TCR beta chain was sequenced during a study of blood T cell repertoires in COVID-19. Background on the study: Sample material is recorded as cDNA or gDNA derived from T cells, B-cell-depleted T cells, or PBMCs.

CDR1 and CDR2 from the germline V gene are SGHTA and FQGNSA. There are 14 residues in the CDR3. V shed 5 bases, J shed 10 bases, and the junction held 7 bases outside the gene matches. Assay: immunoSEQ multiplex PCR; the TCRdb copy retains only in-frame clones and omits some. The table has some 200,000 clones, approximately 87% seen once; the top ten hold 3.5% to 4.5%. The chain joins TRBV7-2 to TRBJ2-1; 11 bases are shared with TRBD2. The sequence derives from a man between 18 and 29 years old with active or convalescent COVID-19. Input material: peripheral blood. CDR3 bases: TGTGCCAGCAGCGCAAATAGCGGGAGGGGCGAGCAGTTCTTC. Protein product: CASSANSGRGEQFF.